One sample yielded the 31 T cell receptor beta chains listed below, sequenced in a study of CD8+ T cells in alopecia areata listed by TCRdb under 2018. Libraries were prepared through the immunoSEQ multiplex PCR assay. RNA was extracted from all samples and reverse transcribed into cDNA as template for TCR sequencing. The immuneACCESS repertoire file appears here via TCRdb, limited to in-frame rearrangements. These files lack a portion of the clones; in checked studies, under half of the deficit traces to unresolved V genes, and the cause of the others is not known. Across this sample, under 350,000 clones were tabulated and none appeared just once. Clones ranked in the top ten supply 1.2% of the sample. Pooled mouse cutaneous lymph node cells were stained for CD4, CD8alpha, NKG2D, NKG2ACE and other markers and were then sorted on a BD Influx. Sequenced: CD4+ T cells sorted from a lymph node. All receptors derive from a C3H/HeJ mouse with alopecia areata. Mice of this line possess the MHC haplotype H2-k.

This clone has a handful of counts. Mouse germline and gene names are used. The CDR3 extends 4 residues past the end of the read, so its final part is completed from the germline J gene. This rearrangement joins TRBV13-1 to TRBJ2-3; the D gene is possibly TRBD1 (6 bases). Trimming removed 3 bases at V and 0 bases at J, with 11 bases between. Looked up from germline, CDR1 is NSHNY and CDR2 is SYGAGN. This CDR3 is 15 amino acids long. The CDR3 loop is CASSAGTPSAETLYF. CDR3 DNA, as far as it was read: TGTGCCAGCAGTGCCGGGACACCTAGTGCAGAA.

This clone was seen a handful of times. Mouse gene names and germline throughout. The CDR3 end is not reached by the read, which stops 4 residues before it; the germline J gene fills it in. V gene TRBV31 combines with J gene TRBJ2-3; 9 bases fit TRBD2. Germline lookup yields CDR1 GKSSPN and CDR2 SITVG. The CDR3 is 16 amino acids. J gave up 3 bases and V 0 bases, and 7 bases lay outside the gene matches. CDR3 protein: CAWSLPGGVWAETLYF. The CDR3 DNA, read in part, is TGTGCCTGGAGTCTACCTGGGGGGGTTTGGGCAGAA.

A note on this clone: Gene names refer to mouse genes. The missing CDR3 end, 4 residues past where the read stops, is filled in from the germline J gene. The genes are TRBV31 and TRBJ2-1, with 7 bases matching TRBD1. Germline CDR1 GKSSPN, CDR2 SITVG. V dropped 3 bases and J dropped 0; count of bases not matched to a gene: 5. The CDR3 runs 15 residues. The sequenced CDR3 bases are TGTGCCTGGAGCCACAGGGGCCGTAACTATGCT. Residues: CAWSHRGRNYA. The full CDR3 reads CAWSHRGRNYAEQFF.

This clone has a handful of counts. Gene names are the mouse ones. This chain's CDR3 is CASSTGGARSYEQYF. The DNA read from the CDR3 is TGTGCCAGTTCGACTGGGGGGGCGCGGTCCTAT. The chain joins TRBV13-1 to TRBJ2-7, with 12 bases matching TRBD2. The read ends 4 residues shy of where the CDR3 ends; the end is completed using the germline J gene. The CDR3 sequence is 15 residues long. Germline assignment: CDR1 NSHNY and CDR2 SYGAGN. V was clipped by 8 bases and J by 1 base; unmatched bases: 7.

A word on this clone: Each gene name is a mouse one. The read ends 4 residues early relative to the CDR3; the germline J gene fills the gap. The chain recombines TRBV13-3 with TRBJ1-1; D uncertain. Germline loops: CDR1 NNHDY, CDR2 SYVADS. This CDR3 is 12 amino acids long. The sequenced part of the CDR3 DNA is TGTGCCAGCAGTGATTACACGACA. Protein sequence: CASSDYTT. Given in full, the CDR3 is CASSDYTTEVFF.

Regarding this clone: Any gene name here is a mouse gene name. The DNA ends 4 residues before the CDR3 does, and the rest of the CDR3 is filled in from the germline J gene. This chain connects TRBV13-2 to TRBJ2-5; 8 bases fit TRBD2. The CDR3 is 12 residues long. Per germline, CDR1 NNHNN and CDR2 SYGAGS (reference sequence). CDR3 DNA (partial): TGTGCCGTAGGCTGGGGGGAAGAC. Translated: CAVGWGED. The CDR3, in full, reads CAVGWGEDTQYF.

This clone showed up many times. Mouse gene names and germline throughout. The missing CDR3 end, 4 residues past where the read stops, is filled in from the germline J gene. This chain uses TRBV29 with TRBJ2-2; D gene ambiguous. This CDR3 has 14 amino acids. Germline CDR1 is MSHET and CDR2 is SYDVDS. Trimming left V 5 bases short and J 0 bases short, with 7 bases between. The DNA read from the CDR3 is TGTGCTAGCAGTACGACAACAAACACCGGG. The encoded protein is CASSTTTNTG. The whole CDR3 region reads CASSTTTNTGQLYF.

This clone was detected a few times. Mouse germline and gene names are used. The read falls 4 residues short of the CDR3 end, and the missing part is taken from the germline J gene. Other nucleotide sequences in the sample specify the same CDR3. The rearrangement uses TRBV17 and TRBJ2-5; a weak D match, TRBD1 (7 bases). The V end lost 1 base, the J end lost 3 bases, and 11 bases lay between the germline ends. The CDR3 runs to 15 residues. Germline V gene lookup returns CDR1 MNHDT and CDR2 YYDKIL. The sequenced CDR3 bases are TGTGCTAGCAGTAGAGGCCCAGGGGGGCAAGAC. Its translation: CASSRGPGGQD. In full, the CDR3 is CASSRGPGGQDTQYF.

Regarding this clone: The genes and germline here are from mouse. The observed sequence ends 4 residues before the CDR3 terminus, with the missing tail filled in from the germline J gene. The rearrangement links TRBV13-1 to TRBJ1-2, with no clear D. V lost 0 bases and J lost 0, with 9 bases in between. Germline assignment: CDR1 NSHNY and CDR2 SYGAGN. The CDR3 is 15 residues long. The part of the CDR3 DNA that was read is TGTGCCAGCAGTGATGCAACAAATGCAAACTCC. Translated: CASSDATNANS. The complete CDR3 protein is CASSDATNANSDYTF.

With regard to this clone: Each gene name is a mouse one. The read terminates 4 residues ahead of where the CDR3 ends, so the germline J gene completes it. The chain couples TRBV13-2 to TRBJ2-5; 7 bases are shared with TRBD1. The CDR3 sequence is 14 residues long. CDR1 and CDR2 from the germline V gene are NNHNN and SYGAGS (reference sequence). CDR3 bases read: TGTGCCAGCGGTGATCCCAGGGGGAGAGAC. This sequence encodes CASGDPRGRD. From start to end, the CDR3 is CASGDPRGRDTQYF.

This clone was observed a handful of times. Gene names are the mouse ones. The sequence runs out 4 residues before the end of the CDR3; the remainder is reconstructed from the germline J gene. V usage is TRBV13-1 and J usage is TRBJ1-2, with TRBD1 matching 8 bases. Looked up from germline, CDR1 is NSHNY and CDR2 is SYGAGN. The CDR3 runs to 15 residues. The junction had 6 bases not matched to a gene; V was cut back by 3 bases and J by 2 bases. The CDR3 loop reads CASSARTGPNSDYTF. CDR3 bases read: TGTGCCAGCAGTGCCCGGACAGGGCCTAACTCC.

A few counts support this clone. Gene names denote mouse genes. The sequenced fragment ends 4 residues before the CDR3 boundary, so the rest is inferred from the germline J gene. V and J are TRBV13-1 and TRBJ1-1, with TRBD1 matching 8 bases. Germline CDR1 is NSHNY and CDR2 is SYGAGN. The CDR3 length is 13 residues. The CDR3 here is CASSDGGQGEVFF. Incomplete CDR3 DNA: TGTGCCAGCAGTGATGGTGGACAGGGA.

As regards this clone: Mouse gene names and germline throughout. The CDR3 sequence: CASGDTRGRNSDYTF. CDR3 DNA (partial): TGTGCCAGCGGTGATACCAGGGGGCGGAACTCC. This chain connects TRBV13-2 to TRBJ1-2; 8 bases are a match to TRBD1. The read ends 4 residues before the CDR3 terminus; that terminus is restored from the germline J gene. CDR3 size: 15 residues. Germline V gene data show CDR1 as NNHNN and CDR2 as SYGAGS (reference sequence). J was trimmed by 2 bases and V by 1 base; bases with no gene match: 4.

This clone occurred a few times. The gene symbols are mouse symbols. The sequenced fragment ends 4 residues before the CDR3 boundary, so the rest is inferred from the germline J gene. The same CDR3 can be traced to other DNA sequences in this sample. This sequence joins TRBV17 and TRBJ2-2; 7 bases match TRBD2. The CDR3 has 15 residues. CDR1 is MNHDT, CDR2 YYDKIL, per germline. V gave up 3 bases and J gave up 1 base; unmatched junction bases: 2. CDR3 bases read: TGTGCTAGCAGTAGCTGGGGGTTAAACACCGGG. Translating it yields CASSSWGLNTG. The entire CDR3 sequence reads CASSSWGLNTGQLYF.

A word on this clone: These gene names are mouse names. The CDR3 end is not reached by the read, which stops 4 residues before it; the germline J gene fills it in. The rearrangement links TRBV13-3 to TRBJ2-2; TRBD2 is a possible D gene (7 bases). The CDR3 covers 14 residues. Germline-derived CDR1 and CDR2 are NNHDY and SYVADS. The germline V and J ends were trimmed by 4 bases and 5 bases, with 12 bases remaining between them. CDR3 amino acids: CASSLGGATGQLYF. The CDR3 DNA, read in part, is TGTGCCAGCAGTTTGGGGGGCGCGACCGGG.

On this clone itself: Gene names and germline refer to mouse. The CDR3 bases that were read are TGTGCCAGCAGTTGGACAGCCGCGGGCCCC. The encoded protein is CASSWTAAGP. The whole CDR3 is CASSWTAAGPDYTF. The chain employs TRBV13-1 and TRBJ1-2, with D perhaps TRBD1 (6 bases). Coverage ceases 4 residues before the CDR3 finishes, and the germline J gene fills in the end. Looked up from germline, CDR1 is NSHNY and CDR2 is SYGAGN. The CDR3 consists of 14 residues.

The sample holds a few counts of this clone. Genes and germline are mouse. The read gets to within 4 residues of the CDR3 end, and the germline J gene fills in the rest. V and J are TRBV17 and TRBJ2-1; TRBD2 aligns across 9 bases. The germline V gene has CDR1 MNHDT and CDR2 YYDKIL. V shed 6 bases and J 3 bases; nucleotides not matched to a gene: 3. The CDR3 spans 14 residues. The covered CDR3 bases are TGTGCTAGCAGCTTGGGGGGGCTCTATGCT. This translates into CASSLGGLYA. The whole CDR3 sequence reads CASSLGGLYAEQFF.

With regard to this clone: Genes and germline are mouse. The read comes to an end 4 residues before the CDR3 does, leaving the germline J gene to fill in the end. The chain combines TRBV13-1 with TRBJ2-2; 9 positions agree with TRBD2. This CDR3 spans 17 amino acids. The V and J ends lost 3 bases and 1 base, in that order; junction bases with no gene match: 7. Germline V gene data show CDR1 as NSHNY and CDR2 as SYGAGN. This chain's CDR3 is CASSAPSGGGNTGQLYF. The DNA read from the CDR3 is TGTGCCAGCAGTGCCCCCTCTGGGGGGGGAAACACCGGG.

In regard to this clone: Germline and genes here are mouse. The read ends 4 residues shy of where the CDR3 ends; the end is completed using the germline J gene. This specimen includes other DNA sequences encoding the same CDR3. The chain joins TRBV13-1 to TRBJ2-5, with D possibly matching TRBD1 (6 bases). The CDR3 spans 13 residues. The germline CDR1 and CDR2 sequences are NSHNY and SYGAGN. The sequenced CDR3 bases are TGTGCCAGCAGTGATGTCAGGGGCGAC. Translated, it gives CASSDVRGD. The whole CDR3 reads CASSDVRGDTQYF.

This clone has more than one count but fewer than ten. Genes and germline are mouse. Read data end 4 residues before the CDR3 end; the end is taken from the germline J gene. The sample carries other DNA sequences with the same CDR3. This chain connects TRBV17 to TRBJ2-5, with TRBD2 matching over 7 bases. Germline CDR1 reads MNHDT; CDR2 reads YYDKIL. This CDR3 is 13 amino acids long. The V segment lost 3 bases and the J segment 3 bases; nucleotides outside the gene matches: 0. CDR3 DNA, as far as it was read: TGTGCTAGCAGTAGGGGGGGGCAAGAC. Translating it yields CASSRGGQD. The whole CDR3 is CASSRGGQDTQYF.

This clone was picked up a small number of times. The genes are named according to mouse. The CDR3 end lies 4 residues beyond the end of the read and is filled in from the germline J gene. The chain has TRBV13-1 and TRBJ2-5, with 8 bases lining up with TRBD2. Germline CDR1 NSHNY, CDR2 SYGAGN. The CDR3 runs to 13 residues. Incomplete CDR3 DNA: TGTGCCAGCCAACTGGGGGAGGGAGAC. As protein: CASQLGEGD. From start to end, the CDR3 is CASQLGEGDTQYF.

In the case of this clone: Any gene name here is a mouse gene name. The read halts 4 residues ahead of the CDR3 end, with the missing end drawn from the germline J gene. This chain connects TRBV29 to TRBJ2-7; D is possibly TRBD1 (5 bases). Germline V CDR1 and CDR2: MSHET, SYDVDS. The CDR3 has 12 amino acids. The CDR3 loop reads CASSLEGYEQYF. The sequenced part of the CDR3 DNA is TGTGCTAGCAGTTTAGAGGGGTAT.

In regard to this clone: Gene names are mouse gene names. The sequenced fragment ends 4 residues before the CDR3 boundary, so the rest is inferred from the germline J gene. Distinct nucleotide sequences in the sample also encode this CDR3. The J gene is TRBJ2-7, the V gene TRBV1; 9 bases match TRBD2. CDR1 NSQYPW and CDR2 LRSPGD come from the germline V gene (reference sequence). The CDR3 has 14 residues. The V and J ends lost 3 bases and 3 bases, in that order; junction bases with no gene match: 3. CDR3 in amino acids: CTCSAAGLGYEQYF. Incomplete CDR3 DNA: TGCACCTGCAGTGCCGCGGGACTGGGCTAT.

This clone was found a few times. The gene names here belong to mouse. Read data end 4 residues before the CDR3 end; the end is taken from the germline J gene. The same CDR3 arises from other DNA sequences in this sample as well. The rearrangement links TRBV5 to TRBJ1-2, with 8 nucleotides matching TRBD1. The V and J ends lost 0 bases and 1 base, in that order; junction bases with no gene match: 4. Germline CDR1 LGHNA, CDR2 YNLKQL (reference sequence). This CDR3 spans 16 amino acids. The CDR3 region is CASSQDRGQGNSDYTF. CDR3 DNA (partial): TGTGCCAGCAGCCAAGACAGGGGGCAGGGAAACTCC.

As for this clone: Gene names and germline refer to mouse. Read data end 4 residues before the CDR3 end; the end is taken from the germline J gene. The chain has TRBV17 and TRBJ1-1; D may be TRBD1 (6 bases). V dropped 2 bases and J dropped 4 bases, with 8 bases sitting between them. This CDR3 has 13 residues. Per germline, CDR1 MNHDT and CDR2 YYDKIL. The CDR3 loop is CASSRRGTTEVFF. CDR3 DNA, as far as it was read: TGTGCTAGCAGTAGAAGGGGGACCACA. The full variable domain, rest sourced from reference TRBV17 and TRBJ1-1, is DTTVKQNPRYKLARVGKPVNLICSQTMNHDTMYWYQKKPNQAPKLLLFYYDKILNREADTFEKFQSSRPNNSFCSLYIGSAGLEYSAMYLCASSRRGTTEVFFGKGTRLTVV.

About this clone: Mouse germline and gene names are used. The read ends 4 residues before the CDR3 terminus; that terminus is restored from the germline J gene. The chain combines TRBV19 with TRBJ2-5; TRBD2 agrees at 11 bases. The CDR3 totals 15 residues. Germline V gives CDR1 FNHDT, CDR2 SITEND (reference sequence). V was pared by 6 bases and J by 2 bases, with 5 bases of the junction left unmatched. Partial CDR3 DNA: TGTGCCAGCACCCGGACTGGGGGGCTCCAAGAC. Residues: CASTRTGGLQD. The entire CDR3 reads CASTRTGGLQDTQYF.

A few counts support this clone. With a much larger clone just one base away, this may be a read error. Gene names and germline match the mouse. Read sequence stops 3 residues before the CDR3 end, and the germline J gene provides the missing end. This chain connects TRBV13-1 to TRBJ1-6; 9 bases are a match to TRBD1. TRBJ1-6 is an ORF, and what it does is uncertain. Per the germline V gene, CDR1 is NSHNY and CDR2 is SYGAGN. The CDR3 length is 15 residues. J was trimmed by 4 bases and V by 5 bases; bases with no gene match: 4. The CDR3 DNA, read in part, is TGTGCCAGCAGGCCCGGGACAGGGTATAATTCGCCC. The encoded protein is CASRPGTGYNSP. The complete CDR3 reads CASRPGTGYNSPLYF.

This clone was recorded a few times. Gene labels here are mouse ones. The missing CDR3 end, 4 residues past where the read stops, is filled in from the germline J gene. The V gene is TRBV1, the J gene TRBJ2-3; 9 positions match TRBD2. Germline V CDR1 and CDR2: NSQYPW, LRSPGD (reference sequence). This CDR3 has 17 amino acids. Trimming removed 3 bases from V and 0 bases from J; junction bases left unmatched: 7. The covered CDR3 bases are TGCACCTGCAGTGCTTGGGGGGGCGCTTTTAGTGCAGAA. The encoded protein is CTCSAWGGAFSAE. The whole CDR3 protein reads CTCSAWGGAFSAETLYF. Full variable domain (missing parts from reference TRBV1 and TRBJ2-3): VTLLEQNPRWRLVPRGQAVNLRCILKNSQYPWMSWYQQDLQKQLQWLFTLRSPGDKEVKSLPGADYLATRVTDTELRLQVANMSQGRTLYCTCSAWGGAFSAETLYFGSGTRLTVL.

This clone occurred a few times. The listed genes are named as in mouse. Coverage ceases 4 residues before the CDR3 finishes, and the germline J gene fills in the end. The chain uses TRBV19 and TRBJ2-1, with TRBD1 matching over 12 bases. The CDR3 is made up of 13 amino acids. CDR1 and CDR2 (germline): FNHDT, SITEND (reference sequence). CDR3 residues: CASGDRGRAEQFF. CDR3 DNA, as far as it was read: TGTGCCAGCGGGGACAGGGGGCGGGCT.

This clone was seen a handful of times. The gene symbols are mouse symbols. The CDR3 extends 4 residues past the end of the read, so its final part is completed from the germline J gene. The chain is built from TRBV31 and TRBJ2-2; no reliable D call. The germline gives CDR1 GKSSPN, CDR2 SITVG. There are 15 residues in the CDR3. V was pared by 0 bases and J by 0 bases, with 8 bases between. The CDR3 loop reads CAWSLLTTNTGQLYF. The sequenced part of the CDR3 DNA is TGTGCCTGGAGTCTCCTGACAACAAACACCGGG.

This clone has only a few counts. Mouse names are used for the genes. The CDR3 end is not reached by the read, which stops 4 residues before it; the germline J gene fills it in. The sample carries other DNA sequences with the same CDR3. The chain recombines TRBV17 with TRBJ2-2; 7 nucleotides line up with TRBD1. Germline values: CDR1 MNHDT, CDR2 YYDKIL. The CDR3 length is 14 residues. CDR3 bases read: TGTGCTAGCAGTCGACAGGGAGAGGGCGGG. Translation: CASSRQGEGG. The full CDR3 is CASSRQGEGGQLYF.